This T cell receptor (beta chain) was sequenced during a study of blood T cells in healthy people across ages. It was with a sample-barcoded 5' primer and a J-beta primer mix that a second PCR of about 6 to 12 cycles was run. TCRdb re-analysed the 5' RACE reads in MiXCR, keeping a single row per CDR3 protein. The sample shows hundreds of thousands of distinct CDR3 sequences, roughly 26% of them seen only once. This CDR3 contains 14 residues. Trimming stripped 4 bases from V and 8 bases from J, with 15 bases between. Per the germline V gene, CDR1 is SGHRS and CDR2 is YFSETQ. This clonotype has just a few counts. Per sample, at least 6 micrograms of total RNA were extracted. The sample was also linked to a second study, of T cells of mothers and their children. Per that study: Compared with unrelated pairs, related mother-child pairs had slightly higher, non-significant overlap.

The chain is built from TRBV5-1 and TRBJ1-4, with D hard to call. The sequence derives from a boy between 5 and 17 years old in good health. The sequencing sample was made of blood. The CDR3 coding sequence is TGCGCCAGCAGCCTCGGCCGGGGTTGGGAAAAACTGTTTTTT. Amino acids: CASSLGRGWEKLFF.